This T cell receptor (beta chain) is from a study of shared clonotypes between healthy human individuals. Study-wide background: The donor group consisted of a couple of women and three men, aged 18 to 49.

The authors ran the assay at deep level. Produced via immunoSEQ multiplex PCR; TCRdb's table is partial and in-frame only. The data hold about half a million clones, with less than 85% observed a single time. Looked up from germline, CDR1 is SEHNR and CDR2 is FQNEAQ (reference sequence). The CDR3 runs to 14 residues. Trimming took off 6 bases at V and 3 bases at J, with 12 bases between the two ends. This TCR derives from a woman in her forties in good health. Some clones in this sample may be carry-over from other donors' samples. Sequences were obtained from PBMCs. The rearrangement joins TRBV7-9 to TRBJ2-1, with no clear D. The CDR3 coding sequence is TGTGCCAGCAGTGACATTCGACTCTACAATGAGCAGTTCTTC. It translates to CASSDIRLYNEQFF.